Listed here are 32 T cell receptor beta chains from one sample, sequenced in a study of CD8 T cells in ankylosing spondylitis. TCRdb re-analysed the 5' RACE reads in MiXCR, keeping a single row per CDR3 protein. The table includes hundreds of thousands of distinct CDR3 sequences, approximately 20% detected once. The sample taken for sequencing was blood, either unsorted or a sorted T cell fraction (not recorded which). These receptors were taken from a male donor with ankylosing spondylitis or in good health (not recorded which).

There are many counts of this clonotype. The V call is TRBV20-1, the J call TRBJ2-2, with 8 bases lining up with TRBD2. The germline CDR1 and CDR2 sequences are DFQATT and SNEGSKA (reference sequence). This CDR3 has 14 residues. Germline trimming cut 6 bases from V and 6 bases from J; bases unmatched to any gene: 9. The CDR3, as DNA: TGCAGTGCCCGGTTCGGAGCGGGAGCCGGGGAGCTGTTTTTT. Its protein product is CSARFGAGAGELFF.

The chain carries TRBV20-1 and TRBJ1-1; 10 bases match TRBD1. From germline, CDR1 is DFQATT and CDR2 SNEGSKA (reference sequence). This CDR3 region has 13 residues. Germline trimming cut 5 bases from V and 5 bases from J; bases unmatched to any gene: 5. This CDR3 reads CSARQGAGTEAFF. CDR3 DNA sequence: TGCAGTGCTCGACAGGGGGCAGGGACTGAAGCTTTCTTT.

The gene calls are TRBV6-5 and TRBJ2-3; D call uncertain. V gave up 1 base and J gave up 0 bases, with 5 bases separating them. CDR3 length: 14 residues. CDR1 and CDR2 from the germline V gene are MNHEY and SVGAGI. CDR3 protein: CASSYFASTDTQYF. The CDR3 bases are TGTGCCAGCAGTTACTTTGCTAGCACAGATACGCAGTATTTT.

This clonotype was seen more than once but under ten times. The rearrangement uses TRBV15 and TRBJ1-5, with no clear D. The CDR3 runs to 13 residues. Trimming took off 0 bases at V and 3 bases at J, with 3 bases between the two ends. Per germline, CDR1 LNHNV and CDR2 YYDKDF (reference sequence). The CDR3 DNA reads as TGTGCCACCAGCAGAGATCCCAATCAGCCCCAGCATTTT. It encodes CATSRDPNQPQHF.

The rearrangement joins TRBV5-1 to TRBJ2-1; 7 bases map to TRBD2. Germline trimming cut 4 bases from V and 0 bases from J; bases unmatched to any gene: 7. Germline loops: CDR1 SGHRS, CDR2 YFSETQ. The CDR3 runs to 16 residues. The CDR3 region has the DNA TGCGCCAGCAGCCTACCGGGAGGAGGCTCCTACAATGAGCAGTTCTTC. It codes for CASSLPGGGSYNEQFF. The whole variable domain, filled in from reference TRBV5-1 and TRBJ2-1, reads KAGVTQTPRYLIKTRGQQVTLSCSPISGHRSVSWYQQTPGQGLQFLFEYFSETQRNKGNFPGRFSGRQFSNSRSEMNVSTLELGDSALYLCASSLPGGGSYNEQFFGPGTRLTVL.

This clonotype was seen only a few times. This chain uses TRBV2 with TRBJ1-2, with unresolved D. Germline CDR1 and CDR2: SNHLY and FYNNEI. The V and J ends lost 3 bases and 0 bases respectively, with 8 bases between them. This CDR3 region has 14 residues. The CDR3, as DNA: TGTGCCAGCAGTGATGGGATCCCTAACTATGGCTACACCTTC. This encodes CASSDGIPNYGYTF.

This clonotype was detected many times. The chain combines TRBV27 with TRBJ2-2; a possible D gene is TRBD2 (6 bases). Between the trimmed V and J ends, which lost 0 bases and 0 bases, there was a span of 11 bases. The CDR3 has 17 amino acids. Germline loops: CDR1 MNHEY, CDR2 SMNVEV (reference sequence). Here the CDR3 DNA reads TGTGCCAGCAGTTTATCGAGTGCGGGGCCGAACACCGGGGAGCTGTTTTTT. Its protein is CASSLSSAGPNTGELFF.

The table lists this clonotype with a few counts. At one end the junction does not follow the germline gene, possibly because of a read error. The rearrangement joins TRBV12-3 or TRBV12-4 to TRBJ2-3; 11 bases map to TRBD2. CDR3 length: 19 amino acids. CDR3 nucleotide sequence: TGTGCCTGCAGTCCGAGAGTTAGGGGACTAGCGGTATCTCTGAATACGCAGTATTTT. It codes for CACSPRVRGLAVSLNTQYF.

The rearrangement links TRBV5-1 to TRBJ2-5; 9 bases line up with TRBD2. The CDR3 is 13 residues long. The germline CDR1 and CDR2 sequences are SGHRS and YFSETQ. Losses at the gene ends were 4 bases for V and 7 bases for J; bases not matched to a gene: 5. CDR3 in DNA: TGCGCCAGCAGCGAGACTAGCGGTGGGACCCAGTACTTC. This gives the protein CASSETSGGTQYF.

The chain links TRBV18 to TRBJ2-1; TRBD2 agrees at 11 bases. The trim removed 4 bases at V and 0 bases at J, leaving 5 bases unmatched. Per the germline V gene, CDR1 is KGHSH and CDR2 is LQKENI. The CDR3 has 17 residues. In nucleotides, the CDR3 is TGTGCCAGCTCACGAGCACTAGCGGGGGACTCCTACAATGAGCAGTTCTTC. Translated, it gives CASSRALAGDSYNEQFF.

This chain joins TRBV18 and TRBJ2-1, with 9 bases aligning to TRBD2. Germline loops: CDR1 KGHSH, CDR2 LQKENI. The ends lost 0 bases at V and 7 bases at J; junction bases unmatched: 7. The CDR3 has 16 amino acids. In DNA form, the CDR3 reads TGTGCCAGCTCACCACCGAATGGCGGGAGGGAGAATGAGCAGTTCTTC. Translation: CASSPPNGGRENEQFF.

This clonotype was counted at least ten times. The chain has TRBV28 and TRBJ1-2; TRBD1 might be the D (5 bases). Germline V CDR1 and CDR2: MDHEN, SYDVKM. The length of the CDR3 is 15 residues. V lost 5 bases and J 7 bases, leaving 20 bases between the germline ends. This CDR3 reads CASSLTGGQGIGYTF. As DNA, the CDR3 is TGTGCCAGCAGTCTGACGGGTGGGCAGGGAATTGGCTACACCTTC.

The chain carries TRBV20-1 and TRBJ2-7, with D unresolved. There are 13 residues in the CDR3. Germline V gene data show CDR1 as DFQATT and CDR2 as SNEGSKA (reference sequence). Trimming cost V 2 bases and J 5 bases, with 13 bases left between them. The CDR3 reads CSARSPITNEQYV. Here the CDR3 DNA reads TGCAGTGCTAGATCCCCGATAACCAACGAGCAGTACGTC.

The chain joins TRBV20-1 to TRBJ2-2; TRBD2 matches 14 bases. V lost 0 bases to trimming and J lost 6 bases; unmatched junction nucleotides: 12. Germline V gene lookup returns CDR1 DFQATT and CDR2 SNEGSKA (reference sequence). The CDR3 extends over 19 amino acids. The CDR3 here is CSARDPLGLAGEGAGELFF. Here the CDR3 DNA reads TGCAGTGCTAGAGATCCCCTGGGACTAGCGGGAGAGGGTGCCGGGGAGCTGTTTTTT.

This clonotype was counted between two and nine times. The chain recombines TRBV20-1 with TRBJ2-5; D is uncertain. Trimming stripped 5 bases from V and 5 bases from J, with 12 bases between. The CDR3 totals 12 residues. Germline CDR1 DFQATT, CDR2 SNEGSKA (reference sequence). CDR3 bases: TGCAGTGCTCCGAGCAGGATTGAGACCCAGTACTTC. It translates to CSAPSRIETQYF.

This clonotype was counted a few times. This chain joins TRBV20-1 and TRBJ2-5; D gene ambiguous. V lost 1 base and J lost 2, with 8 bases in between. The CDR3 has 13 residues. Per the germline V gene, CDR1 is DFQATT and CDR2 is SNEGSKA (reference sequence). The DNA for the CDR3 is TGCAGTGCTAGAGTTCCACCACAAGAGACCCAGTACTTC. Protein: CSARVPPQETQYF.

This clonotype has a handful of counts. The gene calls are TRBV29-1 and TRBJ2-6; D tentatively fits TRBD1 or TRBD2 (6 bases each). Trimming pared 0 bases from V and 2 bases from J, leaving 8 bases between. This CDR3 is 15 amino acids long. The germline V gene encodes CDR1 SQVTM and CDR2 ANQGSEA. The CDR3 DNA follows: TGCAGCGTTGAAGAAAGGGGGGCTGGGGCCAACGTCCTGACTTTC. Amino acid sequence: CSVEERGAGANVLTF. The whole variable domain, filled in from reference TRBV29-1 and TRBJ2-6, reads SAVISQKPSRDICQRGTSLTIQCQVDSQVTMMFWYRQQPGQSLTLIATANQGSEATYESGFVIDKFPISRPNLTFSTLTVSNMSPEDSSIYLCSVEERGAGANVLTFGAGSRLTVL.

This clonotype was picked up a small number of times. The chain is built from TRBV7-8 and TRBJ2-1, with 14 positions matching TRBD2. The CDR3 sequence is 16 residues long. Germline lookup yields CDR1 SGHVS and CDR2 FQNEAQ. J lost 7 bases, V lost 5 bases, and 7 bases had no gene match. The CDR3 loop is CASSPYRLAGGNEQFF. Written as DNA, the CDR3 is TGTGCCAGCAGCCCATATCGACTAGCGGGAGGGAATGAGCAGTTCTTC.

This clonotype was detected many times. The CDR3 spells CASGGQGENTIYF. The CDR3 DNA reads as TGTGCCAGCGGCGGACAGGGAGAAAACACCATATATTTT. This chain links TRBV12-3 or TRBV12-4 with TRBJ1-3; 8 bases are a match to TRBD1. The CDR3 covers 13 residues. V was clipped by 8 bases and J by 6 bases; unmatched bases: 6.

This clonotype appeared once. The V call is TRBV27, the J call TRBJ2-7, with 13 bases identical to TRBD2. V was pared by 5 bases and J by 0 bases, with 13 bases of the junction left unmatched. Germline CDR1 MNHEY, CDR2 SMNVEV (reference sequence). CDR3 length: 19 residues. CDR3 DNA: TGTGCCAGCAGTAGCTACGGGACTAGCGGGGACTTTAGCTCCTACGAGCAGTACGTC. Amino acid sequence: CASSSYGTSGDFSSYEQYV.

This clonotype showed up many times. The CDR3 spells CATSDPGTTYNEQFF. The CDR3 region has the DNA TGTGCCACCAGTGACCCCGGGACAACCTACAATGAGCAGTTCTTC. This chain uses TRBV24-1 with TRBJ2-1; D might be TRBD1 (6 bases). The CDR3 has 15 amino acids. Germline values: CDR1 KGHDR, CDR2 SFDVKD. Deletions cut 4 bases from V and 2 bases from J, with 11 bases between.

The DNA for the CDR3 is TGTGCCAGCAGTAAGAGCGGGAGGGTCGCAGATACGCAGTATTTT. Protein sequence: CASSKSGRVADTQYF. The chain has TRBV9 and TRBJ2-3; 10 bases are shared with TRBD2. CDR1 and CDR2 from the germline V gene are SGDLS and YYNGEE. The CDR3 runs to 15 residues. V shed 5 bases, J shed 4 bases, and the junction held 7 bases outside the gene matches.

The V gene is TRBV18, the J gene TRBJ2-1; possibly TRBD1 or TRBD2 for D (5 bases each). V lost 2 bases and J lost 9, with 14 bases in between. The CDR3 is 14 residues long. Germline V lookup: CDR1 KGHSH, CDR2 LQKENI. CDR3 sequence reads: CASSPGTQGGEQFF. The CDR3 bases are TGTGCCAGCTCACCAGGGACCCAGGGCGGTGAGCAGTTCTTC.

With respect to this clonotype: Its ends do not fully match the called genes, so a read error is possible. V is TRBV6-1 and J is TRBJ1-2, with D possibly being TRBD1 (5 bases). CDR1 and CDR2 (germline): MNHNS, SASEGT. The CDR3 length is 13 residues. The DNA of the CDR3 is TGTGTCAGCAACCCAGGGCCGAACTATGGCTACACCTTC. It codes for CVSNPGPNYGYTF.

In its sample, this clonotype was seen many times. This chain joins TRBV12-3 or TRBV12-4 and TRBJ1-4; D call uncertain. V was pared by 5 bases and J by 0 bases, with 7 bases between. CDR3 size: 14 residues. The CDR3 protein is CASSQSATNEKLFF. The CDR3, as DNA: TGTGCCAGCAGTCAGTCTGCAACTAATGAAAAACTGTTTTTT.

J is TRBJ2-1 and V is TRBV5-1; 13 bases are a match to TRBD2. The germline V gene encodes CDR1 SGHRS and CDR2 YFSETQ. CDR3 length equals 16 residues. V was pared by 3 bases and J by 6 bases, with 6 bases of the junction left unmatched. CDR3 nucleotide sequence: TGCGCCAGCAGCTCCTGGACTAGCGGGAGTGTCAATGAGCAGTTCTTC. Translation gives CASSSWTSGSVNEQFF.

In DNA form, the CDR3 reads TGTGCCAGCAGCTCCGCTAGCGACCTTAAGGGTGAGCAGTTCTTC. Translated: CASSSASDLKGEQFF. V usage is TRBV7-3 and J usage is TRBJ2-1, with D possibly being TRBD2 (6 bases). The CDR3 covers 15 residues. The germline V gene encodes CDR1 SGHTA and CDR2 FQGTGA. Trimming stripped 4 bases from V and 9 bases from J, with 19 bases between. The full variable domain, completed using reference TRBV7-3 and TRBJ2-1, is GAGVSQTPSNKVTEKGKYVELRCDPISGHTALYWYRQSLGQGPEFLIYFQGTGAADDSGLPNDRFFAVRPEGSVSTLKIQRTERGDSAVYLCASSSASDLKGEQFFGPGTRLTVL.

V is TRBV6-1 and J is TRBJ1-3; 9 bases are shared with TRBD1. V gave up 6 bases and J gave up 0 bases; unmatched junction bases: 3. The V gene's germline CDR1 is MNHNS and CDR2 SASEGT. The CDR3 loop spans 15 amino acids. CDR3 sequence: CASSHRGLSGNTIYF. The CDR3 region has the DNA TGTGCCAGCAGCCACAGGGGGCTCTCTGGAAACACCATATATTTT.

This clonotype was seen a handful of times. This chain links TRBV5-1 with TRBJ2-1, with 8 positions matching TRBD1. The V and J ends lost 3 bases and 3 bases, in that order; junction bases with no gene match: 5. The CDR3 length is 15 residues. CDR1 is SGHRS and CDR2 is YFSETQ in the germline V gene. CDR3 DNA sequence: TGCGCCAGCAGCTCGACAGGGGCCAACTACAATGAGCAGTTCTTC. Protein sequence: CASSSTGANYNEQFF.

This clonotype has just a few counts. The chain carries TRBV12-3 or TRBV12-4 and TRBJ1-1; 7 bases line up with TRBD1. The CDR3 covers 15 residues. After removal of 3 bases from V and 2 bases from J, the junction contained 6 bases not matched to a gene. CDR3 sequence: CASSFSDRTNTEAFF. For the CDR3, the DNA is TGTGCCAGCAGTTTTTCGGACAGGACCAACACTGAAGCTTTCTTT.

This clonotype was seen a handful of times. The chain links TRBV12-3 or TRBV12-4 to TRBJ2-3; 10 nucleotides agree with TRBD2. The trim removed 5 bases at V and 7 bases at J, leaving 12 bases unmatched. The CDR3 extends over 16 amino acids. The DNA for the CDR3 is TGTGCCAGCAGTCCCGGAGCGGGAGGGCCTTCTCATACGCAGTATTTT. Its protein is CASSPGAGGPSHTQYF.

This clonotype was found a few times. The genes are TRBV4-1 and TRBJ2-2, with unresolved D. The V end lost 0 bases, the J end lost 6 bases, and 11 bases lay between the germline ends. From germline, CDR1 is MGHRA and CDR2 YSYEKL. This CDR3 spans 15 amino acids. CDR3 sequence: CASSQDRVPAGELFF. CDR3 sequence (DNA): TGCGCCAGCAGCCAAGATCGGGTCCCGGCCGGGGAGCTGTTTTTT.